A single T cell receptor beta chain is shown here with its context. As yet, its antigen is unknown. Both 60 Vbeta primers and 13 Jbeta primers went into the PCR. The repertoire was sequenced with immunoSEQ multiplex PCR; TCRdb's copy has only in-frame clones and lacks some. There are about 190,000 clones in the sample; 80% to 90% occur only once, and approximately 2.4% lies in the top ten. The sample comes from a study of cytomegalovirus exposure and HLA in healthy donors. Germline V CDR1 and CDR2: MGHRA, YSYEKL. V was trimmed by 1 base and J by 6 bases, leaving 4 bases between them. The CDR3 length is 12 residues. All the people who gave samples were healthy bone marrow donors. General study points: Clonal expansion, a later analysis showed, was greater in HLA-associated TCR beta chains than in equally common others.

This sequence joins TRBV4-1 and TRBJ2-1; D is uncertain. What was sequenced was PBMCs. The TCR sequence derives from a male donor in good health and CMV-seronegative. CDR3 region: CASSQGLNEQFF. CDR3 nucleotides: TGCGCCAGCAGCCAAGGTCTCAATGAGCAGTTCTTC.